This paragraph reports one T cell receptor (beta chain). Unique molecular identifiers were built into the TCRbeta library. Via MiXCR, TCRdb re-called the PCR reads, giving one row per CDR3 protein. This sample carries fewer than 450,000 distinct CDR3 sequences, around 15% of them seen once, and the ten largest clones take roughly 40%. This record comes from a study of T-cell reconstitution after alpha-beta-depleted transplantation in children. Germline CDR1 and CDR2: MDHEN and SYDVKM. CDR3 length: 14 residues. Trimming shortened V by 5 bases and J by 0 bases, and 8 bases separated the two germline ends.

The source material was PBMCs, mostly from graft donor cells, sampled 360 days after TCRalphabeta/CD19-depleted stem cell transplant. The rearrangement links TRBV28 to TRBJ2-1; D ambiguous. The sequence was obtained from a male patient between 2 and 15 years old who had a stem cell transplant for acute lymphoblastic leukemia, so the T cells may come from the graft donor. Here the CDR3 reads CASSLTDSYNEQFF. The CDR3 DNA follows: TGTGCCAGCAGTCTGACGGACTCCTACAATGAGCAGTTCTTC.